These 28 T cell receptor beta chains originate from one sample sequenced in a study of blood T cell repertoires in COVID-19. Sequencing was performed with immunoSEQ multiplex PCR; in TCRdb, only in-frame clones are kept and a portion is missing. The table records a few hundred thousand clones, roughly 89% of them present only once. The sequencing sample was made of peripheral blood. The origin of the receptors is a woman aged 60-75 years with COVID-19, enrolled during active disease.

The rearrangement joins TRBV19 to TRBJ1-5, with D possibly being TRBD1 (6 bases). This CDR3 contains 14 residues. Per the germline V gene, CDR1 is LNHDA and CDR2 is SQIVND (reference sequence). V dropped 8 bases and J dropped 4 bases, with 15 bases sitting between them. The CDR3 sequence: CASGQRERNQPQHF. For the CDR3, the DNA is TGTGCCAGTGGACAGCGTGAAAGGAATCAGCCCCAGCATTTT.

J is TRBJ1-5 and V is TRBV2; weak D call: TRBD1 (6 bases). This CDR3 has 17 amino acids. Trimming took 8 bases from V and 0 from J, leaving 20 bases between them. Germline V lookup: CDR1 SNHLY, CDR2 FYNNEI. Here the CDR3 DNA reads TGTGCCAGCTTGGGGACCGACAGGAGTTATAGCAATCAGCCCCAGCATTTT. Its protein is CASLGTDRSYSNQPQHF.

The V gene is TRBV7-9, the J gene TRBJ1-2; D is unclear. The CDR3 covers 12 residues. The V and J ends lost 5 bases and 7 bases respectively, with 11 bases between them. CDR1 and CDR2 (germline): SEHNR, FQNEAQ (reference sequence). CDR3 sequence reads: CASSPLVAGYTF. Written as DNA, the CDR3 is TGTGCCAGCAGCCCGCTTGTGGCTGGCTACACCTTC. Complete variable domain (other parts from reference TRBV7-9 and TRBJ1-2): DTGVSQNPRHKITKRGQNVTFRCDPISEHNRLYWYRQTLGQGPEFLTYFQNEAQLEKSRLLSDRFSAERPKGSFSTLEIQRTEQGDSAMYLCASSPLVAGYTFGSGTRLTVV.

V gene TRBV10-2 combines with J gene TRBJ1-4, with D perhaps matching TRBD1 (5 bases). The CDR3 has 13 residues. Germline values: CDR1 WSHSY, CDR2 SAAADI. V lost 4 bases to trimming and J lost 8 bases, with 11 bases between them. The CDR3 sequence: CASSGQGYEKLFF. Written as DNA, the CDR3 is TGCGCCAGCAGTGGGCAGGGCTACGAAAAACTGTTTTTT.

This sequence joins TRBV7-3 and TRBJ2-6, with 8 bases identical to TRBD1. This CDR3 is built from 18 residues. From germline, CDR1 is SGHTA and CDR2 FQGTGA. With 1 base clipped from V and 2 bases from J, the junction kept 7 bases outside the gene matches. Here the CDR3 reads CASSLMAGGWAGANVLTF. In DNA form, the CDR3 reads TGTGCCAGCAGCTTAATGGCAGGGGGCTGGGCTGGGGCCAACGTCCTGACTTTC. Looking up the rest from reference TRBV7-3 and TRBJ2-6 gives the full variable domain: GAGVSQTPSNKVTEKGKYVELRCDPISGHTALYWYRQSLGQGPEFLIYFQGTGAADDSGLPNDRFFAVRPEGSVSTLKIQRTERGDSAVYLCASSLMAGGWAGANVLTFGAGSRLTVL.

The chain carries TRBV7-6 and TRBJ1-3; D might be TRBD1 (5 bases). Looked up from germline, CDR1 is SGHVS and CDR2 is FNYEAQ. This CDR3 region has 18 residues. The V end was cut by 2 bases, the J end by 0 bases, with 17 bases between. CDR3: CASSLLGGEVLSGNTIYF. CDR3 DNA sequence: TGTGCCAGCAGCTTATTGGGGGGAGAGGTCCTCTCTGGAAACACCATATATTTT.

The chain links TRBV7-3 to TRBJ1-2; no reliable D call. The CDR3 runs 14 residues. V gave up 4 bases and J gave up 7 bases, with 16 bases separating them. Germline CDR1 is SGHTA and CDR2 is FQGTGA. Here the CDR3 reads CASSSRSQVLGYTF. The DNA of the CDR3 is TGTGCCAGCAGCTCCAGGTCGCAAGTTCTTGGCTACACCTTC.

This chain joins TRBV7-3 and TRBJ2-1; D perhaps matches TRBD2 (5 bases). The CDR3 is 16 residues long. The V and J ends lost 3 bases and 0 bases respectively, with 12 bases between them. Germline CDR1 SGHTA, CDR2 FQGTGA. The CDR3 coding sequence is TGTGCCAGCAGCTTGGTAGGTGGGAGCTCCTACAATGAGCAGTTCTTC. It encodes CASSLVGGSSYNEQFF.

This chain connects TRBV5-6 to TRBJ1-2, with D unresolved. This CDR3 is built from 13 residues. V was shortened by 2 bases and J by 2 bases, with 7 bases between the two germline ends. The germline CDR1 and CDR2 sequences are SGHDT and YYEEEE. This CDR3 reads CASSLSNNYGYTF. CDR3 DNA sequence: TGTGCCAGCAGCTTAAGCAACAACTATGGCTACACCTTC.

The V call is TRBV5-1, the J call TRBJ2-3; the D gene is possibly TRBD2 (6 bases). The germline V gene encodes CDR1 SGHRS and CDR2 YFSETQ. V lost 5 bases and J 0 bases, leaving 10 bases between the germline ends. The CDR3 spans 14 residues. The CDR3 nucleotides are TGCGCCAGCAGATTTGGGACTAGCACAGATACGCAGTATTTT. Translating it yields CASRFGTSTDTQYF.

This rearrangement joins TRBV19 to TRBJ1-5; TRBD1 is a possible D gene (5 bases). Trimming left V 7 bases short and J 5 bases short, with 18 bases between. This CDR3 comprises 15 residues. Germline CDR1 LNHDA, CDR2 SQIVND (reference sequence). The CDR3 region is CASNPPGRAHQPQHF. The CDR3 bases are TGTGCCAGTAACCCTCCCGGCAGGGCTCATCAGCCCCAGCATTTT.

J is TRBJ2-3 and V is TRBV5-4; D remains ambiguous. Germline V gene lookup returns CDR1 SGHNT and CDR2 YYREEE (reference sequence). The CDR3 runs 11 residues. V lost 5 bases and J 2 bases, leaving 3 bases between the germline ends. In DNA, the CDR3 is TGTGCCAGCAGTTACACAGATACGCAGTATTTT. Its protein is CASSYTDTQYF.

The rearrangement uses TRBV6-5 and TRBJ1-5, with 8 bases that match TRBD1. Germline CDR1 is MNHEY and CDR2 is SVGAGI. With V trimmed by 5 bases and J by 2 bases, 5 bases remained unmatched. The CDR3 has 15 residues. The CDR3 sequence is CASSTTGVGNQPQHF. CDR3 coding DNA: TGTGCCAGCAGTACGACAGGGGTCGGCAATCAGCCCCAGCATTTT.

This clone is a singleton in its sample. The chain combines TRBV24-1 with TRBJ2-2; D is undetermined. The CDR3 is 13 residues long. V dropped 4 bases and J dropped 3 bases, with 5 bases sitting between them. Germline CDR1 reads KGHDR; CDR2 reads SFDVKD. For the CDR3, the DNA is TGTGCCACCAGTGACCCCTACACCGGGGAGCTGTTTTTT. Amino acids: CATSDPYTGELFF.

The chain combines TRBV11-2 with TRBJ2-1; 9 positions agree with TRBD2. With 2 bases clipped from V and 6 bases from J, the junction kept 8 bases outside the gene matches. The V gene's germline CDR1 is SGHAT and CDR2 FQNNGV. The CDR3 loop spans 16 amino acids. The CDR3 spells CASSLWFLAGINEQFF. The CDR3 nucleotides are TGTGCCAGCAGCTTATGGTTCCTAGCGGGGATCAATGAGCAGTTCTTC.

V gene TRBV5-1 combines with J gene TRBJ2-5, with 7 bases matching TRBD1. V shed 0 bases, J shed 4 bases, and the junction held 3 bases outside the gene matches. The CDR3 extends over 14 amino acids. Germline loops: CDR1 SGHRS, CDR2 YFSETQ. CDR3 coding DNA: TGCGCCAGCAGCTTGGAGACAGGGCGAGAGACCCAGTACTTC. Translated: CASSLETGRETQYF. The entire variable domain, with the rest obtained from reference TRBV5-1 and TRBJ2-5, is as follows: KAGVTQTPRYLIKTRGQQVTLSCSPISGHRSVSWYQQTPGQGLQFLFEYFSETQRNKGNFPGRFSGRQFSNSRSEMNVSTLELGDSALYLCASSLETGRETQYFGPGTRLLVL.

The chain recombines TRBV7-9 with TRBJ2-1; 7 nucleotides agree with TRBD1. This CDR3 is built from 15 residues. Looked up from germline, CDR1 is SEHNR and CDR2 is FQNEAQ (reference sequence). With 4 bases clipped from V and 5 bases from J, the junction kept 8 bases outside the gene matches. CDR3 coding DNA: TGTGCCAGCAGCTCCTGGGACAGATTGGACAATGAGCAGTTCTTC. Translated, it gives CASSSWDRLDNEQFF.

The chain carries TRBV19 and TRBJ2-4, with 15 bases fitting TRBD2. Per germline, CDR1 LNHDA and CDR2 SQIVND (reference sequence). J gave up 14 bases and V 6 bases, and 8 bases lay outside the gene matches. The CDR3 is made up of 14 amino acids. The CDR3 reads CASSRTSGGASEYF. The DNA of the CDR3 is TGTGCCAGTAGCCGGACTAGCGGGGGGGCCTCGGAGTACTTC.

The chain recombines TRBV12-3 or TRBV12-4 with TRBJ2-7; TRBD1 agrees at 8 bases. V dropped 6 bases and J dropped 2; count of bases not matched to a gene: 3. CDR3 size: 13 residues. DNA for the CDR3: TGTGCCAGCAGCGGACAGGGTACCTACGAGCAGTACTTC. It translates to CASSGQGTYEQYF.

This chain links TRBV5-4 with TRBJ1-4; 12 bases match TRBD1. V dropped 3 bases and J dropped 8; count of bases not matched to a gene: 8. Germline V lookup: CDR1 SGHNT, CDR2 YYREEE (reference sequence). The CDR3 totals 16 residues. CDR3 coding DNA: TGTGCCAGCAGCTCCAGGATGGGACAGGGGGCGGAAAAACTGTTTTTT. Amino acid sequence: CASSSRMGQGAEKLFF.

The rearrangement links TRBV6-5 to TRBJ2-5, with 8 bases identical to TRBD2. Germline trimming cut 7 bases from V and 1 base from J; bases unmatched to any gene: 8. Germline CDR1 MNHEY, CDR2 SVGAGI. The CDR3 consists of 15 residues. This chain's CDR3 is CASTVTGGVQETQYF. CDR3 DNA sequence: TGTGCCAGCACCGTTACCGGGGGGGTCCAAGAGACCCAGTACTTC.

To note about this clone: The sample has other DNA sequences that encode this CDR3 too. The rearrangement links TRBV5-1 to TRBJ1-1, with 8 positions matching TRBD1. The ends lost 3 bases at V and 2 bases at J; junction bases unmatched: 6. In germline, CDR1 is SGHRS, CDR2 YFSETQ. The CDR3 length is 15 residues. In nucleotides, the CDR3 is TGCGCCAGCAGCTCCGACAGGGGCCTTAACACTGAAGCTTTCTTT. This codes for CASSSDRGLNTEAFF.

With regard to this clone: The same CDR3 is also encoded by other DNA sequences in this sample. This chain joins TRBV7-2 and TRBJ1-5, with D perhaps TRBD1 (6 bases). CDR1 is SGHTA and CDR2 is FQGNSA in the germline V gene. The CDR3 is 15 residues long. V lost 1 base, J lost 4 bases, and 11 bases lay in between. The CDR3 spells CASSLDRAGNQPQHF. The CDR3 DNA reads TGTGCCAGCAGCTTAGACAGGGCAGGTAATCAGCCCCAGCATTTT.

This clone was recorded a few times. Here the CDR3 DNA reads TGTGCCAGCACTCGGGAGTCCGGGACAGGGGTTCCGCCCCTCTATGGCTACACCTTC. Its protein is CASTRESGTGVPPLYGYTF. The chain links TRBV27 to TRBJ1-2, with 10 bases matching TRBD1. CDR1 and CDR2 from the germline V gene are MNHEY and SMNVEV (reference sequence). The CDR3 length is 19 residues. Trimming at V came to 7 bases and at J to 4 bases, leaving 21 bases not matched to a gene.

V gene TRBV6-2 or TRBV6-3 combines with J gene TRBJ1-2; D is undetermined. Looked up from germline, CDR1 is MNHEY and CDR2 is SVGEGT. The CDR3 is 11 amino acids. The V end was cut by 5 bases, the J end by 10 bases, with 11 bases between. CDR3 in DNA: TGTGCCAGCAGTCGACTTCCCCCCTACACCTTC. As protein: CASSRLPPYTF.

This clone has a single count. This chain uses TRBV9 with TRBJ2-3; 7 bases align to TRBD2. With V trimmed by 0 bases and J by 4 bases, 8 bases remained unmatched. The CDR3 loop spans 16 amino acids. CDR1 and CDR2 from the germline V gene are SGDLS and YYNGEE. CDR3 in amino acids: CASSVGTSQRADTQYF. CDR3 coding DNA: TGTGCCAGCAGCGTAGGGACTAGTCAGCGGGCAGATACGCAGTATTTT.

The chain combines TRBV4-1 with TRBJ2-7, with D unresolved. The CDR3 consists of 16 residues. Germline V gene lookup returns CDR1 MGHRA and CDR2 YSYEKL. V was cut by 4 bases and J by 1 base, with 17 bases left in between. The CDR3 spells CASSRSDPAGSYEQYF. The CDR3 nucleotides are TGCGCCAGCAGCCGATCTGACCCCGCCGGGTCCTACGAGCAGTACTTC.

The rearrangement uses TRBV7-2 and TRBJ1-2; 7 bases line up with TRBD1. CDR1 is SGHTA and CDR2 is FQGNSA in the germline V gene. V lost 5 bases, J lost 4 bases, and 10 bases stayed unmatched. This CDR3 spans 15 amino acids. This CDR3 reads CASSPRQGRGYGYTF. CDR3 in DNA: TGTGCCAGCAGCCCAAGACAGGGAAGGGGCTATGGCTACACCTTC.